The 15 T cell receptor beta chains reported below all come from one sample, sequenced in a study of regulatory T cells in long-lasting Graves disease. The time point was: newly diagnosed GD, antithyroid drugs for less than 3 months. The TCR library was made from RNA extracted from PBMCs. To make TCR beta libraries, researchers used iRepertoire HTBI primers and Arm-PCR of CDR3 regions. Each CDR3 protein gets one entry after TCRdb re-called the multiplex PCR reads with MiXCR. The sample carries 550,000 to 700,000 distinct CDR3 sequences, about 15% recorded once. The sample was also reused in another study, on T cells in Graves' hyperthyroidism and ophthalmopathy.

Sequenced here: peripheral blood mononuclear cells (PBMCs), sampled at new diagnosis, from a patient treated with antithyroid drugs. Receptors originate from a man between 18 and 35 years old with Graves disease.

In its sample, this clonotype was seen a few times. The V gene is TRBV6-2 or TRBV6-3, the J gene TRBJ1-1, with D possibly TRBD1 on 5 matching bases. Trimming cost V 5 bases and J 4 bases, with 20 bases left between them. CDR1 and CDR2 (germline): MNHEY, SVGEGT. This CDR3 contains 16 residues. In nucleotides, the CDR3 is TGTGCCAGCAGTCCTCCCTGGGGGGGGTACGGCACTGAAGCTTTCTTT. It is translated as CASSPPWGGYGTEAFF.

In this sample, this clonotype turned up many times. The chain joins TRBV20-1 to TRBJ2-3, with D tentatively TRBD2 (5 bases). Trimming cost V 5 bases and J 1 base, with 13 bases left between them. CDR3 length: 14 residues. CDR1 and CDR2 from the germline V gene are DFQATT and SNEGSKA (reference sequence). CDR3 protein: CSAPGIRGTDTQYF. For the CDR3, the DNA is TGCAGTGCTCCCGGGATAAGGGGCACAGATACGCAGTATTTT.

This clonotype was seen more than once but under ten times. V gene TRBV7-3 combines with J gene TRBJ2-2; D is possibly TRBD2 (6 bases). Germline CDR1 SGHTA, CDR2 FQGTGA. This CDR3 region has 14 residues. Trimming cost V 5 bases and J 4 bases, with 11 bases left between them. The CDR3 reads CASSPPGATGELFF. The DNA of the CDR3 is TGTGCCAGCAGCCCCCCGGGAGCCACCGGGGAGCTGTTTTTT.

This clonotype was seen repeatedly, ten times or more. CDR3 bases: TGTGCCAGCAGTAGGCGGGGGGCAGATACGCAGTATTTT. Translated, it gives CASSRRGADTQYF. V usage is TRBV25-1 and J usage is TRBJ2-3; TRBD2 matches at 8 bases. Trimming at V came to 5 bases and at J to 4 bases, leaving 2 bases not matched to a gene. The germline gives CDR1 MGHDK, CDR2 SYGVNS. The CDR3 is 13 amino acids.

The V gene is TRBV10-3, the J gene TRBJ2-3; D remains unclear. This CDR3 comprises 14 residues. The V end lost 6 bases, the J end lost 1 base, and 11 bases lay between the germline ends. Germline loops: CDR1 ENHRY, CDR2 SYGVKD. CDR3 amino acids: CAIRLSQGTDTQYF. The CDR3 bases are TGTGCCATCAGGTTGTCGCAGGGCACAGATACGCAGTATTTT.

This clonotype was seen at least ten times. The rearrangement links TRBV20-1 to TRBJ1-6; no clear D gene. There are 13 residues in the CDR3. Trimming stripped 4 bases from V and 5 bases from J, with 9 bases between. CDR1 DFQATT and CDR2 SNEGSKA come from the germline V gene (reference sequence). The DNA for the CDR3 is TGCAGTGCTATCAAGCAGGATAATTCACCCCTCCACTTT. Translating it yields CSAIKQDNSPLHF.

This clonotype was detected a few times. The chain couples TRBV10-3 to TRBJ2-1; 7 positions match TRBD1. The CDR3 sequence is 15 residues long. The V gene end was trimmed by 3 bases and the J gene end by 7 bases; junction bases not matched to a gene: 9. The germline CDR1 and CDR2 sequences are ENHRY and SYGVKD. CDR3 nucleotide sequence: TGTGCCATCAGTGACTTAAGCTGGACAGGTAATGAGCAGTTCTTC. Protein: CAISDLSWTGNEQFF.

The CDR3 sequence is CASSSDRGRRYGYTF. In DNA, the CDR3 is TGTGCCAGCAGCTCGGACAGGGGGCGAAGGTATGGCTACACCTTC. The chain carries TRBV7-9 and TRBJ1-2; 11 bases line up with TRBD1. The ends lost 4 bases at V and 5 bases at J; junction bases unmatched: 6. This CDR3 comprises 15 residues. The germline V gene encodes CDR1 SEHNR and CDR2 FQNEAQ (reference sequence).

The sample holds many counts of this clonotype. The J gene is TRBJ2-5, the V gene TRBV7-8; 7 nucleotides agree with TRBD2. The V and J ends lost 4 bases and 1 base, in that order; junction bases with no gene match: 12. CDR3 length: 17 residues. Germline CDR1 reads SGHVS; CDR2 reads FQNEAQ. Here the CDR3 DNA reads TGTGCCAGCAGCTCCGTGCCCCTGCGGGAGCTCCAAGAGACCCAGTACTTC. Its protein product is CASSSVPLRELQETQYF. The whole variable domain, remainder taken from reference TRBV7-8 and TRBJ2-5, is GAGVSQSPRYKVAKRGQDVALRCDPISGHVSLFWYQQALGQGPEFLTYFQNEAQLDKSGLPSDRFFAERPEGSVSTLKIQRTQQEDSAVYLCASSSVPLRELQETQYFGPGTRLLVL.

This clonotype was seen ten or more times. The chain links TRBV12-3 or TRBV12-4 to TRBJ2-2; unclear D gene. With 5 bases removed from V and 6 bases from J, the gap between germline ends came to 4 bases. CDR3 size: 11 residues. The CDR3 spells CASSRSGELFF. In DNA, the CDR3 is TGTGCCAGCAGTCGGTCCGGGGAGCTGTTTTTT.

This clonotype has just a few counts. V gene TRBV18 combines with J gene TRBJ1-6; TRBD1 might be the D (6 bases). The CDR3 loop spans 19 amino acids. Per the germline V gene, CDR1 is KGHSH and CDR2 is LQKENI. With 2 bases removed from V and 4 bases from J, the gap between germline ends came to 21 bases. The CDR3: CASSPSGFGVGGYNSPLHF. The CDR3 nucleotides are TGTGCCAGCTCACCATCGGGTTTTGGCGTAGGGGGGTATAATTCACCCCTCCACTTT.

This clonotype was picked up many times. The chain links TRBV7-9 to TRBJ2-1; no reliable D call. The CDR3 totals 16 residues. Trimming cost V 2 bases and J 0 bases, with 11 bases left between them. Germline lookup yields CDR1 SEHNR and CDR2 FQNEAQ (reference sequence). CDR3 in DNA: TGTGCCAGCAGCTTACAAGAACTCCTCTCCTACAATGAGCAGTTCTTC. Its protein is CASSLQELLSYNEQFF.

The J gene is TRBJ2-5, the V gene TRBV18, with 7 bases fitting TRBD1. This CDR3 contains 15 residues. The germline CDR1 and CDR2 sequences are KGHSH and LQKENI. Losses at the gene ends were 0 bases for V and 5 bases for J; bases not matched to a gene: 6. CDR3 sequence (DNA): TGTGCCAGCTCACCACCTACTACACAGGGGGAGACCCAGTACTTC. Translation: CASSPPTTQGETQYF.

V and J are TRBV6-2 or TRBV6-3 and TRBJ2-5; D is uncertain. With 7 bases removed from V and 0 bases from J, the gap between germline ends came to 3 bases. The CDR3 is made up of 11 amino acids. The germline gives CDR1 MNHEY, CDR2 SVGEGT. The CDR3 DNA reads TGTGCCAGCACAAACCAAGAGACCCAGTACTTC. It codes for CASTNQETQYF.

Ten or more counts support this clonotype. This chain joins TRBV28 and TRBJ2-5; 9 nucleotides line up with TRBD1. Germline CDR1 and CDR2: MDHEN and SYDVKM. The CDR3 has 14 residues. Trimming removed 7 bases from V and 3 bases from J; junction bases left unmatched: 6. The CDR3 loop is CASTQGDREETQYF. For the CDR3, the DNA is TGTGCCAGCACCCAAGGGGACAGGGAAGAGACCCAGTACTTC.